The rows below give T cell receptor beta chains drawn from one sample of a study of shared clonotypes between healthy human individuals. Using immunoSEQ multiplex PCR, the repertoire was profiled, and TCRdb retains in-frame clones only, with some absent. This table holds 2 million to 2.5 million clones, 80% to 95% found once. Sequenced input: naive CD4+ T cells from PBMCs. Receptors originate from a man aged 18 to 29 in good health. Some clones in this sample may be carry-over from other donors' samples. CDR3s include the opening cysteine and the closing phenylalanine or tryptophan. D genes are given only for firm matches. Clone sizes are given selectively: once, few, many, or a class where the clone is expanded.

v_gene,abundance,j_gene,d_gene,len,CDR3nt,CDR3aa
TRBV11-2,-,TRBJ2-7,-,13,TGTGCCAGCAGCGGAATTGGTTCCTACGAGCAGTACTTC,CASSGIGSYEQYF
TRBV5-1,-,TRBJ2-2,-,15,TGCGCCAGCAGCTTGGGAGGCAGGGAAAGCGGGGAGCTGTTTTTT,CASSLGGRESGELFF
TRBV5-1,-,TRBJ1-1,-,14,TGCGCCAGCAGCTTGCGCCCGCTGAACACTGAAGCTTTCTTT,CASSLRPLNTEAFF
TRBV9,-,TRBJ2-3,-,13,TGTGCCAGCAGCGTAGTCCTCACAGATACGCAGTATTTT,CASSVVLTDTQYF
TRBV5-3,-,TRBJ1-5,-,13,TGTGCCAGAACGGGGGGGCAGAATCAGCCCCAGCATTTT,CARTGGQNQPQHF
TRBV5-1,-,TRBJ1-2,-,14,TGCGCCAGCAGCTTGGATCGGGGAGAAGATGGCTACACCTTC,CASSLDRGEDGYTF
TRBV28,-,TRBJ1-2,TRBD1,14,TGTGCCAGCAGTCCGGGTGGACAGGGTAGGGGCTACACCTTC,CASSPGGQGRGYTF
TRBV5-1,-,TRBJ2-2,-,15,TGCGCCAGCAGCTTGGTCGCCGGAGGTGCCGGGGAGCTGTTTTTT,CASSLVAGGAGELFF
TRBV5-1,-,TRBJ2-1,TRBD2,14,TGCGCCAGCAGCTTAGCGGGAGATCACATTGAGCAGTTCTTC,CASSLAGDHIEQFF
TRBV5-1,few,TRBJ1-4,-,13,TGCGCCAGCAGCCCCGACAGTAATGAAAAACTGTTTTTT,CASSPDSNEKLFF
TRBV5-6,-,TRBJ2-5,-,13,TGTGCCAGCAGCTTGGTTCGCCAAGAGACCCAGTACTTC,CASSLVRQETQYF
TRBV30,-,TRBJ2-1,TRBD1,13,TGTGCCTGGCGGACAGGGTTAATAGGTGAGCAGTTCTTC,CAWRTGLIGEQFF
TRBV7-9,-,TRBJ1-1,-,18,TGTGCCAGCAGCTTACGCCTTCCAATGCAGGGCGGAGAGAGTGAAGCTTTCTTT,CASSLRLPMQGGESEAFF
TRBV10-1,-,TRBJ1-1,-,13,TGCGCCAGCAGTACAGGCGCAGGCACTGAAGCTTTCTTT,CASSTGAGTEAFF
TRBV7-9,-,TRBJ2-5,TRBD1,15,TGTGCCAGCAGCGCCGGGACAGGGGGAGGAGAGACCCAGTACTTC,CASSAGTGGGETQYF